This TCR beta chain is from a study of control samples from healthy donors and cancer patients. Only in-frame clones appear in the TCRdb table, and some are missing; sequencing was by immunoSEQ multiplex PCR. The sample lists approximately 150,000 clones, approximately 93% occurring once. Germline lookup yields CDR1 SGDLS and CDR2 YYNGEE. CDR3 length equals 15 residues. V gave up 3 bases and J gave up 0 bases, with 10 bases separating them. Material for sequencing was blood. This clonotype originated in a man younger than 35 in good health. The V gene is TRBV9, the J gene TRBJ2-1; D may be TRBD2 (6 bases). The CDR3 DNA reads TGTGCCAGCAGCGGAAGCGGGCGCTCCTACAATGAGCAGTTCTTC. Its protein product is CASSGSGRSYNEQFF.